The 25 T cell receptor beta chains reported below all come from one sample, sequenced in a study of regulatory dendritic cells for organ transplantation. These receptors lack a known antigen. CFSE-labeled sorted T cells met regulatory or mature dendritic cells for 5 to 6 days. Clones were read by immunoSEQ multiplex PCR, and TCRdb kept only the in-frame ones, dropping some. The sample contains roughly 20,000 clones, roughly 88% of which appear only once. The sequencing input was naive CD4+ T cells from blood cultured with regulatory dendritic cells. The subset denotes: CD45RA+ naive T cells. Receptors were obtained from a human donor in good health.

About this clone: One end of the junction fails to match germline, which may point to a read error. The genes are TRBV7-7 and TRBJ2-5, with D tentatively TRBD1 (5 bases). CDR3 length: 14 residues. Germline V CDR1 and CDR2: SSHAT, FNYEAQ (reference sequence). The CDR3 region is CASSMPQGQETQYF. The CDR3 region has the DNA TGTGCTAGCAGCATGCCCCAGGGACAAGAGACCCAGTACTTC.

This clone was recorded a few times. The rearrangement joins TRBV9 to TRBJ1-4; possible D gene TRBD1, 5 bases. Per the germline V gene, CDR1 is SGDLS and CDR2 is YYNGEE. V dropped 0 bases and J dropped 3 bases, with 9 bases sitting between them. The CDR3 spans 15 residues. CDR3 amino acids: CASSVGTPPNEKLFF. CDR3 DNA: TGTGCCAGCAGCGTAGGGACACCACCTAATGAAAAACTGTTTTTT.

The V gene is TRBV7-2, the J gene TRBJ1-1, with D maybe TRBD1 (5 bases). This CDR3 has 17 amino acids. Between the trimmed V and J ends, which lost 1 base and 0 bases, there was a span of 15 bases. Germline CDR1 is SGHTA and CDR2 is FQGNSA. CDR3 coding DNA: TGTGCCAGCAGCTTAGATTTGGGGGTGCGGGTGAACACTGAAGCTTTCTTT. Its translation is CASSLDLGVRVNTEAFF.

The chain employs TRBV7-2 and TRBJ2-5; the D is unclear. The length of the CDR3 is 11 residues. From germline, CDR1 is SGHTA and CDR2 FQGNSA. V was trimmed by 4 bases and J by 4 bases, leaving 4 bases between them. The CDR3: CASSSRETQYF. The CDR3 DNA sequence: TGTGCCAGCAGCTCCAGAGAGACCCAGTACTTC.

This clone has a single count. The chain links TRBV1 to TRBJ1-2. TRBV1 is an annotated pseudogene. The CDR3 runs 19 residues. CDR3 DNA sequence: TGCACCAGCAGCCAAGACTTGTGCTGGGGAGGACACCATAACTATGGCTACACCTTC. It translates to CTSSQDLCWGGHHNYGYTF.

The chain is built from TRBV19 and TRBJ1-4; D uncertain. The CDR3 has 14 residues. Trimming took 0 bases from V and 8 from J, leaving 10 bases between them. Germline values: CDR1 LNHDA, CDR2 SQIVND (reference sequence). The CDR3 DNA reads as TGTGCCAGTAGTATAGAGGGGATCCACGAAAAACTGTTTTTT. Amino acids: CASSIEGIHEKLFF.

V usage is TRBV30 and J usage is TRBJ1-5; D is undetermined. This CDR3 is built from 13 residues. Looked up from germline, CDR1 is GTSNPN and CDR2 is SVGIG (reference sequence). The V and J ends lost 4 bases and 3 bases respectively, with 10 bases between them. The CDR3 here is CAWKEGHNQPQHF. In DNA, the CDR3 is TGTGCCTGGAAAGAGGGCCACAATCAGCCCCAGCATTTT.

This rearrangement joins TRBV27 to TRBJ2-3; TRBD2 aligns across 13 bases. J was trimmed by 0 bases and V by 6 bases; bases with no gene match: 15. Germline V CDR1 and CDR2: MNHEY, SMNVEV (reference sequence). The CDR3 length is 20 residues. The CDR3 DNA reads as TGTGCCAGCAGCCAGCGAGTACTAGCGGGGGGGGTCCAAAGCACAGATACGCAGTATTTT. This encodes CASSQRVLAGGVQSTDTQYF.

The V call is TRBV9, the J call TRBJ2-1; 9 positions agree with TRBD2. The CDR3 extends over 14 amino acids. Looked up from germline, CDR1 is SGDLS and CDR2 is YYNGEE. After removal of 0 bases from V and 12 bases from J, the junction contained 7 bases not matched to a gene. The CDR3 nucleotides are TGTGCCAGCAGCGTAGGGACTAGCGCTCTGGGGCAGTTCTTC. Its protein is CASSVGTSALGQFF.

This chain connects TRBV30 to TRBJ1-1; D is perhaps TRBD1 (5 bases). The CDR3 extends over 11 amino acids. Germline lookup yields CDR1 GTSNPN and CDR2 SVGIG (reference sequence). The V end lost 5 bases, the J end lost 11 bases, and 15 bases lay between the germline ends. The CDR3 spells CAWADTLRAFF. The CDR3 DNA is TGTGCCTGGGCGGACACCTTGAGGGCTTTCTTT.

This clone was counted between two and nine times. The V gene is TRBV7-2, the J gene TRBJ2-3, with D maybe TRBD1 (6 bases). Per germline, CDR1 SGHTA and CDR2 FQGNSA. Trimming shortened V by 1 base and J by 2 bases, and 10 bases separated the two germline ends. The CDR3 loop spans 15 amino acids. The CDR3 DNA follows: TGTGCCAGCAGCTTAGTAGACAGGTCCACAGATACGCAGTATTTT. This codes for CASSLVDRSTDTQYF.

The CDR3 spells CASSLWQKTNEKLFF. The CDR3, as DNA: TGTGCCAGCAGTTTATGGCAGAAAACGAATGAAAAACTGTTTTTT. The rearrangement uses TRBV28 and TRBJ1-4; D not resolved. Trimming left V 0 bases short and J 5 bases short, with 10 bases between. The CDR3 extends over 15 amino acids. Germline CDR1 and CDR2: MDHEN and SYDVKM.

This clone has just a few counts. The CDR3 protein is CASAPGAYLSSANQPQHF. CDR3 coding DNA: TGTGCCAGTGCGCCCGGGGCTTACTTATCCTCGGCCAATCAGCCCCAGCATTTT. V gene TRBV19 combines with J gene TRBJ1-5, with D perhaps matching TRBD1 (5 bases). Trimming took off 8 bases at V and 3 bases at J, with 26 bases between the two ends. Germline CDR1 is LNHDA and CDR2 is SQIVND (reference sequence). The CDR3 runs 18 residues.

The genes are TRBV7-2 and TRBJ2-7; 9 bases map to TRBD1. The CDR3 contains 15 residues. The germline V gene encodes CDR1 SGHTA and CDR2 FQGNSA. J was trimmed by 7 bases and V by 4 bases; bases with no gene match: 11. For the CDR3, the DNA is TGTGCCAGCAGCTCCCGCCCGGGACAGGGTGGAGAGCAGTACTTC. Translation gives CASSSRPGQGGEQYF.

This clone was picked up a small number of times. The chain is built from TRBV5-4 and TRBJ2-2; D is undetermined. Trimming took 3 bases from V and 1 from J, leaving 7 bases between them. The germline CDR1 and CDR2 sequences are SGHNT and YYREEE (reference sequence). This CDR3 comprises 14 residues. CDR3: CASSWVENTGELFF. The CDR3 nucleotides read TGTGCCAGCAGCTGGGTTGAGAACACCGGGGAGCTGTTTTTT.

This chain connects TRBV7-2 to TRBJ1-3; D unresolved. Looked up from germline, CDR1 is SGHTA and CDR2 is FQGNSA. Trimming stripped 1 base from V and 5 bases from J, with 15 bases between. The CDR3 is 16 residues long. The CDR3 reads CASSLEWSLDRNTIYF. The CDR3 DNA reads TGTGCCAGCAGCTTAGAGTGGTCATTAGATCGAAACACCATATATTTT.

This clone was counted a single time. The rearrangement links TRBV4-3 to TRBJ1-1; a weak D match, TRBD1 (5 bases). V was shortened by 0 bases and J by 4 bases, with 15 bases between the two germline ends. The CDR3 is 16 residues long. Germline loops: CDR1 LGHNA, CDR2 YSLEER. The CDR3 bases are TGCGCCAGCAGCCAAGATCCCAGGGCCAGAATCACTGAAGCTTTCTTT. Translating gives CASSQDPRARITEAFF.

The V call is TRBV7-6, the J call TRBJ2-1, with D possibly TRBD2 on 5 matching bases. The CDR3 loop spans 15 amino acids. Germline V gene sequence: CDR1 SGHVS, CDR2 FNYEAQ. V lost 1 base and J lost 9, with 16 bases in between. The CDR3 DNA follows: TGTGCCAGCAGCTTAGATAATTCGGGATCCGGTGAGCAGTTCTTC. The encoded protein is CASSLDNSGSGEQFF.

The V call is TRBV5-5, the J call TRBJ1-3; D is unresolved. Per germline, CDR1 SGHKS and CDR2 YYEKEE (reference sequence). With 4 bases removed from V and 0 bases from J, the gap between germline ends came to 14 bases. The CDR3 sequence is 16 residues long. The CDR3 region is CASSITTGHSGNTIYF. The CDR3 DNA reads as TGTGCCAGCAGCATAACGACGGGTCACTCTGGAAACACCATATATTTT.

The gene calls are TRBV7-8 and TRBJ2-7; TRBD2 aligns across 8 bases. Germline-derived CDR1 and CDR2 are SGHVS and FQNEAQ. Losses at the gene ends were 5 bases for V and 0 bases for J; bases not matched to a gene: 9. The CDR3 is 16 amino acids. The CDR3 loop is CASSPYSGKSSYEQYF. In nucleotides, the CDR3 is TGTGCCAGCAGCCCTTATAGCGGGAAATCCTCCTACGAGCAGTACTTC.

The chain uses TRBV6-6 and TRBJ1-1; 7 bases fit TRBD1. The CDR3 consists of 14 residues. The trim removed 2 bases at V and 11 bases at J, leaving 11 bases unmatched. Germline loops: CDR1 MNHNY, CDR2 SVGAGI (reference sequence). The chain's CDR3 is CASSYGTELLDAFF. The CDR3 coding sequence is TGTGCCAGCAGTTACGGGACAGAGTTATTGGATGCTTTCTTT.

The gene calls are TRBV6-5 and TRBJ2-4; either TRBD1 or TRBD2 may supply D (5 bases each). Germline CDR1 and CDR2: MNHEY and SVGAGI. CDR3 size: 14 residues. The germline V and J ends were trimmed by 4 bases and 10 bases, with 17 bases remaining between them. The CDR3 region is CASSWAGGTGIQYF. Here the CDR3 DNA reads TGTGCCAGCAGTTGGGCCGGAGGTACAGGTATTCAGTACTTC.

This rearrangement joins TRBV5-1 to TRBJ1-4; D gene ambiguous. CDR3 length equals 16 residues. Germline CDR1 and CDR2: SGHRS and YFSETQ. The ends were cut back, 4 bases at V and 7 bases at J, with 20 bases in the middle. Here the CDR3 reads CASSRDPLGEPEKLFF. In DNA form, the CDR3 reads TGCGCCAGCAGCAGAGATCCTTTAGGAGAACCTGAAAAACTGTTTTTT.

This sequence joins TRBV7-9 and TRBJ1-1; D perhaps matches TRBD1 (6 bases). The CDR3 length is 15 residues. V was cut by 1 base and J by 5 bases, with 14 bases left in between. CDR1 and CDR2 from the germline V gene are SEHNR and FQNEAQ (reference sequence). The CDR3 here is CASSLETGGRTEAFF. CDR3 nucleotides: TGTGCCAGCAGCTTAGAAACGGGGGGGCGGACTGAAGCTTTCTTT.

The gene calls are TRBV5-1 and TRBJ2-4; D tentatively reads TRBD1 or TRBD2 (5 bases each). This CDR3 has 16 amino acids. The germline CDR1 and CDR2 sequences are SGHRS and YFSETQ. V lost 1 base to trimming and J lost 0 bases, with 11 bases between them. CDR3 protein: CASSLFGDLAKNIQYF. The CDR3 bases are TGCGCCAGCAGCTTGTTCGGGGACCTAGCCAAAAACATTCAGTACTTC.